Detailed here is one T cell receptor (beta chain). Its antigen is not known. An end of the junction does not agree with germline; a read error may underlie this. The data originate from a study of tumor and adjacent non-tumor tissue in lung cancer. Study summary: The cohort had about 12 adenocarcinoma, a couple of squamous cell and 1 small cell patients.

The template was RNA from unsorted bulk tissue. There are 13 residues in the CDR3. CDR1 is SQVTM, CDR2 ANQGSEA, per germline. Study observations and caveats: Top 100 clones took a larger repertoire share in normal lung.

TCRbeta libraries were built with three rounds of nested PCR, modified from ARM-PCR. A single record per CDR3 protein comes from TCRdb applying MiXCR to the multiplex PCR reads. The data hold under 150,000 distinct CDR3 sequences, with roughly 67% observed a single time. The chain joins TRBV29-1 to TRBJ1-1; no firm D call. The source of this sequence is a man aged 25-45 years with non-small cell lung cancer. Sample: lung tumor tissue. The CDR3 DNA is TGCAGCCTTGATGCGGCGGTGGACACTGAAGCTTTCTTT. Protein: CSLDAAVDTEAFF.